This T cell receptor beta chain comes out of a study of tissue T cells after allogeneic stem cell transplantation. This clone was seen more than once but under ten times. These gene names are mouse names. The read comes to an end 1 residue before the CDR3 does, leaving the germline J gene to fill in the end. Profiling relied on immunoSEQ multiplex PCR, and the TCRdb table lists in-frame clones only, not all of them. The profile shows some 48,000 clones, roughly four fifths of them singletons. The V end lost 1 base, the J end lost 7 bases, and 8 bases lay between the germline ends. Germline V gene sequence: CDR1 NSQYPW, CDR2 LRSPGD (reference sequence). This CDR3 is 12 amino acids long.

The receptor's source is a pool of C57BL/6 mice in good health. The rearrangement uses TRBV1 and TRBJ2-7; TRBD1 or TRBD2 may be the D gene (5 bases each). The sample taken for sequencing was sorted cells pooled from one or two spleens. The CDR3: CTCSAAGGEQYF. The part of the CDR3 DNA that was read is TGCACCTGCAGTGCAGCCGGGGGAGAACAGTAC.